These 20 T cell receptor beta chains were all obtained from the same sample, sequenced in a study of prognosis after radiotherapy for stage I lung cancer. CDR3 of TCR beta was amplified from genomic DNA via a two-round multiplex PCR. First-round PCR used primers specific to each TRBV and TRBJ gene. TCRdb re-called the multiplex PCR reads through MiXCR, storing one row per CDR3 protein. The sample holds around 19,000 distinct CDR3 sequences; around three fifths are singletons and the top ten take roughly 26%. The material sequenced was PBMCs, taken before or after stereotactic body radiation therapy (not recorded which). The receptors derive from a donor over 45 with non-small cell lung cancer.

This chain connects TRBV24-1 to TRBJ2-1, with D unresolved. CDR3 length equals 13 residues. The V and J ends lost 1 base and 12 bases respectively, with 12 bases between them. Germline V gives CDR1 KGHDR, CDR2 SFDVKD. The CDR3 coding sequence is TGTGCCACCAGTGATTTACCCTTCGGCGGGCAGTTCTTC. This gives the protein CATSDLPFGGQFF.

Remarks on this clonotype: It is likely a read error: a sequence one base away is far more abundant. J is TRBJ2-1 and V is TRBV7-9, with D unclear. Trimming took 1 base from V and 8 from J, leaving 9 bases between them. Germline assignment: CDR1 SEHNR and CDR2 FQNEAQ (reference sequence). This CDR3 has 13 amino acids. This CDR3 is CASSLEVVHEQFF. Written as DNA, the CDR3 is TGTGCCAGCAGCTTAGAAGTAGTTCATGAGCAGTTCTTC.

This clonotype was found many times. The rearrangement links TRBV2 to TRBJ2-3; D ambiguous. The CDR3 loop spans 13 amino acids. The germline V gene encodes CDR1 SNHLY and CDR2 FYNNEI. The germline V and J ends were trimmed by 7 bases and 2 bases, with 10 bases remaining between them. CDR3: CASTKVLTDTQYF. CDR3 nucleotides: TGTGCCAGCACTAAGGTTCTCACAGATACGCAGTATTTT.

This clonotype is deemed medium-sized (0.01 to 0.1%). The V gene is TRBV7-2, the J gene TRBJ2-7; D possibly uses TRBD1 or TRBD2 (6 bases each). V lost 5 bases, J lost 7 bases, and 18 bases lay in between. CDR1 is SGHTA and CDR2 is FQGNSA in the germline V gene. This CDR3 is 14 amino acids long. CDR3 sequence: CASSKGGPLGEQYF. For the CDR3, the DNA is TGTGCCAGCAGCAAAGGGGGGCCCCTGGGGGAGCAGTACTTC.

About this clonotype itself: This likely reflects a read error, since a far larger clone is one base away. The CDR3 here is CASSFNSGREETQYF. CDR3 bases: TGTGCCAGCAGCTTTAATAGCGGGAGGGAAGAGACCCAGTACTTC. The J gene is TRBJ2-5, the V gene TRBV7-9, with 11 bases identical to TRBD2. Trimming at V came to 3 bases and at J to 3 bases, leaving 3 bases not matched to a gene. The CDR3 loop spans 15 amino acids. Germline CDR1 SEHNR, CDR2 FQNEAQ (reference sequence).

As for this clonotype: Compared with germline, one end of the junction differs, possibly owing to a read error. This chain joins TRBV9 and TRBJ2-2, with TRBD2 as a possible D gene (5 bases). Per the germline V gene, CDR1 is SGDLS and CDR2 is YYNGEE. The length of the CDR3 is 13 residues. CDR3 coding DNA: TGTGCCAGCAGCGTAGTGCGGCCCGGGGAGCTCTTTTTT. Protein sequence: CASSVVRPGELFF.

This clonotype came up many times. The chain links TRBV15 to TRBJ2-7; D unclear. The germline CDR1 and CDR2 sequences are LNHNV and YYDKDF (reference sequence). The CDR3 totals 14 residues. V lost 1 base and J 3 bases, leaving 10 bases between the germline ends. The CDR3 protein is CATSRAGLNYEQYF. The CDR3 DNA reads TGTGCCACCAGCAGAGCGGGCCTAAACTACGAGCAGTACTTC.

This clonotype was seen repeatedly, ten times or more. V gene TRBV6-2 or TRBV6-3 combines with J gene TRBJ1-4; D unresolved. The V gene lost 5 bases and the J gene lost 2 bases, with 12 bases spanning the gap. The CDR3 covers 15 residues. The V gene's germline CDR1 is MNHEY and CDR2 SVGEGT. The CDR3 loop is CASSDWTVTNEKLFF. The CDR3 coding sequence is TGTGCCAGCAGTGATTGGACGGTTACTAATGAAAAACTGTTTTTT.

For this clonotype: A junction end diverges from the germline sequence, so it may reflect a read error. This chain links TRBV28 with TRBJ2-7, with D possibly being TRBD1 (5 bases). CDR3 length equals 13 residues. Germline loops: CDR1 MDHEN, CDR2 SYDVKM. CDR3 residues: CVSNSGSSYDQYF. The CDR3 bases are TGTGTCAGCAATTCAGGGTCTTCCTACGATCAGTACTTC.

This clonotype is classed as medium-sized (0.01 to 0.1%). The chain joins TRBV6-1 to TRBJ2-7; TRBD2 agrees at 14 bases. J lost 1 base, V lost 5 bases, and 13 bases had no gene match. Germline CDR1 reads MNHNS; CDR2 reads SASEGT. The CDR3 is made up of 19 amino acids. The chain's CDR3 is CASSTRTSGRRRRSYEQYF. In DNA, the CDR3 is TGTGCCAGCAGTACCCGGACTAGCGGGAGGAGACGGAGATCCTACGAGCAGTACTTC.

About this clonotype itself: Only one base separates this from a far larger clonotype, so it likely reflects a read error. This chain links TRBV5-8 with TRBJ2-1, with 7 bases lining up with TRBD2. With 1 base clipped from V and 10 bases from J, the junction kept 5 bases outside the gene matches. The CDR3 contains 13 residues. CDR1 and CDR2 from the germline V gene are SGHTS and YDEGEE. The CDR3 protein is CASSLTSVGEQFF. The CDR3, as DNA: TGTGCCAGCAGCTTGACTAGCGTGGGGGAGCAGTTCTTC.

This clonotype was counted many times. The J gene is TRBJ2-1, the V gene TRBV2; 10 bases are shared with TRBD2. Per germline, CDR1 SNHLY and CDR2 FYNNEI. With 7 bases clipped from V and 10 bases from J, the junction kept 13 bases outside the gene matches. The CDR3 consists of 15 residues. The CDR3 region has the DNA TGTGCCAGCAAGACTAGCGGGCTTCTGGAGGGCGAGCAGTTCTTC. Encoded protein: CASKTSGLLEGEQFF.

This clonotype was counted many times. V is TRBV18 and J is TRBJ1-2; 8 nucleotides match TRBD1. The CDR3 is 14 residues long. The trim removed 4 bases at V and 4 bases at J, leaving 5 bases unmatched. From germline, CDR1 is KGHSH and CDR2 LQKENI. The CDR3 nucleotides read TGTGCCAGCTCACGATCCGGACAGGGCTATGGCTACACCTTC. Its protein product is CASSRSGQGYGYTF.

The chain recombines TRBV6-5 with TRBJ2-3, with a possible D match to TRBD2 (6 bases). CDR3 length equals 16 residues. Trimming took off 2 bases at V and 4 bases at J, with 16 bases between the two ends. Germline CDR1 and CDR2: MNHEY and SVGAGI. CDR3 loop: CASSYGVGSAPDTQYF. CDR3 DNA: TGTGCCAGCAGTTACGGAGTCGGGAGTGCCCCAGATACGCAGTATTTT.

By sample fraction, this clonotype is medium-sized (0.01 to 0.1%). This rearrangement joins TRBV11-3 to TRBJ2-2; no clear D. The CDR3 totals 13 residues. CDR1 is SGHNT, CDR2 YENEEA, per germline. V lost 0 bases and J 6 bases, leaving 5 bases between the germline ends. Here the CDR3 reads CASSLDSPGELFF. CDR3 coding DNA: TGTGCCAGCAGCTTAGATAGCCCCGGGGAGCTGTTTTTT. The variable domain in full, with the rest retrieved from reference TRBV11-3 and TRBJ2-2, is EAGVVQSPRYKIIEKKQPVAFWCNPISGHNTLYWYLQNLGQGPELLIRYENEEAVDDSQLPKDRFSAERLKGVDSTLKIQPAELGDSAVYLCASSLDSPGELFFGEGSRLTVL.

There are many counts of this clonotype. The rearrangement uses TRBV3-1 and TRBJ2-5, with 8 positions matching TRBD1. CDR1 and CDR2 from the germline V gene are LGHDT and YNNKEL (reference sequence). V shed 1 base, J shed 4 bases, and the junction held 2 bases outside the gene matches. This CDR3 comprises 14 residues. CDR3 residues: CASSQGRGPETQYF. The CDR3 nucleotides read TGTGCCAGCAGCCAAGGCAGGGGGCCAGAGACCCAGTACTTC.

The genes are TRBV24-1 and TRBJ2-5, with D possibly matching TRBD1 (6 bases). The CDR3 extends over 14 amino acids. Germline assignment: CDR1 KGHDR and CDR2 SFDVKD. V lost 4 bases and J 4 bases, leaving 12 bases between the germline ends. The CDR3 loop is CATSEPDSIETQYF. The CDR3 DNA sequence: TGTGCCACCAGTGAACCGGACAGTATAGAGACCCAGTACTTC.

V and J are TRBV6-1 and TRBJ2-1; 13 bases are a match to TRBD2. The junction had 3 bases not matched to a gene; V was cut back by 8 bases and J by 5 bases. Germline CDR1 MNHNS, CDR2 SASEGT. The length of the CDR3 is 14 residues. CDR3 loop: CASEGLAGHNEQFF. The CDR3, as DNA: TGTGCCAGCGAGGGACTAGCGGGGCACAATGAGCAGTTCTTC.

The rearrangement joins TRBV6-2 or TRBV6-3 to TRBJ2-1; no reliable D call. Trimming took off 6 bases at V and 6 bases at J, with 12 bases between the two ends. Germline V gene lookup returns CDR1 MNHEY and CDR2 SVGEGT. The CDR3 runs 13 residues. Here the CDR3 DNA reads TGTGCCAGCAGCATCTCGGGTGGCAATGAGCAGTTCTTC. Translating gives CASSISGGNEQFF.

The chain uses TRBV6-8 and TRBJ1-5, with 8 bases lining up with TRBD1. Per the germline V gene, CDR1 is MNHGY and CDR2 is SAAAGT. Trimming cost V 4 bases and J 7 bases; bases outside gene matches: 6. This CDR3 has 14 residues. This CDR3 reads CASSLRQGNQPQHF. The CDR3 DNA reads TGTGCCAGCAGTTTAAGACAGGGGAACCAGCCCCAGCATTTT.